The T cell receptor beta chain under discussion was sequenced for a study of CD8 T cells in ankylosing spondylitis. Ten or more counts support this clonotype. The antigen is not known. Study results and limitations: Disease-linked clones reportedly showed significant enrichment in matched ankylosing spondylitis synovial fluid. Blood of patients with ankylosing spondylitis appeared to be characterized by a TCR beta motif of roughly eight highly homologous variants.

Construction of TCR beta libraries was performed using quantitative 5'-RACE with molecular barcodes. TCRdb ran MiXCR on the 5' RACE reads and lists one entry per CDR3 protein. The repertoire holds about 130,000 distinct CDR3 sequences, with about 7% as singletons. V shed 4 bases and J shed 4 bases, with 8 bases lying between them. The CDR3 is 12 residues long. Per the germline V gene, CDR1 is DFQATT and CDR2 is SNEGSKA (reference sequence). The chain employs TRBV20-1 and TRBJ2-1; a possible D gene is TRBD1 (5 bases). Source material: blood, either unsorted or a sorted T cell fraction (not recorded which). The source is a male donor with ankylosing spondylitis or in good health (not recorded which). The CDR3 here is CSAKQAYNEQFF. For the CDR3, the DNA is TGCAGTGCTAAACAGGCTTACAATGAGCAGTTCTTC.